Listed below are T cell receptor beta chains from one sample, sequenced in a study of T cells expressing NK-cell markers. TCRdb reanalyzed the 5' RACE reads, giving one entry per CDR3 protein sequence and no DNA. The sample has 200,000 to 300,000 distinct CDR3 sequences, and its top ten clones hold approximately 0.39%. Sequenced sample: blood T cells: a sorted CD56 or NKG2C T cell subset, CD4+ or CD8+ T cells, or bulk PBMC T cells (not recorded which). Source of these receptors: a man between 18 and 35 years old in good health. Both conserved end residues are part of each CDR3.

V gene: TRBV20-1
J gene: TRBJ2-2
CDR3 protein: CSARTPLYAGELFF

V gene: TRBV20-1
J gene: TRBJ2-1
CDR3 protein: CSARGSGRTYNEQFF

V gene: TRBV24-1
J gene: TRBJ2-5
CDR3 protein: CATSDSGQETQYF

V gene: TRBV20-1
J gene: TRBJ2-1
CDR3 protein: CSARGRVNEQFF

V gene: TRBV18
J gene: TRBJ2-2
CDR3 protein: CASSLLGQGPTANTGELFF

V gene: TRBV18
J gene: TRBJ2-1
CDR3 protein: CASSPGGGAHEQFF

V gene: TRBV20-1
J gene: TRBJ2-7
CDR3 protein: CSASPRQGRGEQYF

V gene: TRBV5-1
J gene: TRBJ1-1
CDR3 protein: CASSIGQVMNTEAFF

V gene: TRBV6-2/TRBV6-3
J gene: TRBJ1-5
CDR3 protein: CASSYSIWTGNQPQHF

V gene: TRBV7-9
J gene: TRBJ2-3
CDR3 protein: CASSSRLEATDTQYF

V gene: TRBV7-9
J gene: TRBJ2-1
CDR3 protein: CASSLVKDYNNEQFF

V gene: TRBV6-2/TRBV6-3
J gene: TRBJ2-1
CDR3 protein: CASWGGGGTSDYNEQFF

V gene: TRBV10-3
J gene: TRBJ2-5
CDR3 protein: CAISEGRRDETQYF

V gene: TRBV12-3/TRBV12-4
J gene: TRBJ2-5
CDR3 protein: CASSFGARLQTQYF

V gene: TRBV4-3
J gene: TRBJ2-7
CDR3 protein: CASSQGFFYEQYF

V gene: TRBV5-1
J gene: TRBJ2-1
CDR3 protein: CASSAQPFGSSYNEQFF

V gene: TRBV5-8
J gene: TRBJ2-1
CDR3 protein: CASSAGQLMSSYNEQFF

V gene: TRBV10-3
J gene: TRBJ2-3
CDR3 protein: CAISEWVTGGTDTQYF

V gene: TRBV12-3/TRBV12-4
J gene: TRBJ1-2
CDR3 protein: CASSFTSTANYGYTF

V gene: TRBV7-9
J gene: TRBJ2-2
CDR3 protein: CASSLLLSGPGELFF

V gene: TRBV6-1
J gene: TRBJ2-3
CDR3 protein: CASRQRASTGTSTDTQYF

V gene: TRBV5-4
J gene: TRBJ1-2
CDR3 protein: CASSLAEGWGYGYTF

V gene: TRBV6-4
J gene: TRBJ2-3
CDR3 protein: CASSEAGGSTDTQYF

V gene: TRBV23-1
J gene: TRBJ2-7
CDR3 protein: CASSQSIYYEQYF

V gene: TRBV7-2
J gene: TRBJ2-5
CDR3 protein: CASSLAPGVARETQYF

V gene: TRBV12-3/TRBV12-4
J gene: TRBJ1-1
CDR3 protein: CASSLKAVVNTEAFF

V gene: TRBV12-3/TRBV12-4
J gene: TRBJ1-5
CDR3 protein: CASSLFLENFRSNQPQHF

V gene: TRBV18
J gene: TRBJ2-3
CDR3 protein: CVSHRGGTDTQYF

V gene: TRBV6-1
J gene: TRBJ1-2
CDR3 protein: CASSDSLGGYTF

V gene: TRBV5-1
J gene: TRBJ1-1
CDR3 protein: CASSRETRMNTEAFF

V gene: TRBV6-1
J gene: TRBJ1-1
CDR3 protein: CASSEGRIMNTEAFF